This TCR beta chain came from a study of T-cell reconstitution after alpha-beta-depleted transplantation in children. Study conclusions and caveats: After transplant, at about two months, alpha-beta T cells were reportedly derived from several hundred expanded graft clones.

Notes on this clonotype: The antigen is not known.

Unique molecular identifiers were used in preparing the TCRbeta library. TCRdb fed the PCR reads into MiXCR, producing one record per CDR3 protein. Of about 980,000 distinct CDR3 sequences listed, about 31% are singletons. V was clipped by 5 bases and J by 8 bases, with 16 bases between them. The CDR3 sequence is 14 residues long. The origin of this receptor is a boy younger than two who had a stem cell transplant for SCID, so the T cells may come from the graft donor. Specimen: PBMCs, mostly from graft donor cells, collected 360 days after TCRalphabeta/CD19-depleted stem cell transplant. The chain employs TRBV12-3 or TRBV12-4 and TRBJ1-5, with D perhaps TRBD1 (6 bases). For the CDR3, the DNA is TGTGCCAGCAGTCCCGAGGGGGGCCCCGAGCCCCAGCATTTT. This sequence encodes CASSPEGGPEPQHF.